Presented here are 27 T cell receptor beta chains from one specimen sequenced in a study of CD8 T cells in ankylosing spondylitis (dated by TCRdb to 2016 to 2017). Beyond this particular receptor, the publication reports: Blood from ankylosing spondylitis patients appeared to be characterized by a TCR beta motif made up of several highly homologous amino acid variants.

Libraries came from 5' RACE. For sequencing, an Illumina HiSeq 2500 was employed. TCRdb's own reprocessing of the public reads used fastp at Q25 and MiXCR and kept productive beta chains. CDR3 protein sequences are deduplicated, and each keeps its most common genes and DNA. The sample includes roughly 220,000 distinct CDR3 sequences, with about 17% observed a single time. The ten largest clones capture about 44% of the sample. Their specific antigens are unknown. The sequenced sample was blood, either unsorted or a sorted T cell fraction (not recorded which). The source is a male donor with ankylosing spondylitis.

The chain couples TRBV29-1 to TRBJ2-5; no definite D call. Trimming stripped 7 bases from V and 4 bases from J, with 10 bases between. Germline values: CDR1 SQVTM, CDR2 ANQGSEA. This CDR3 contains 11 residues. CDR3 bases: TGCAGCGCCCCCTTGGGAGAGACCCAGTACTTC. It translates to CSAPLGETQYF.

The rearrangement uses TRBV7-9 and TRBJ2-1, with 13 nucleotides matching TRBD2. The CDR3 extends over 15 amino acids. Germline V CDR1 and CDR2: SEHNR, FQNEAQ (reference sequence). Trimming took 5 bases from V and 7 from J; bases not matched to a gene: 5. CDR3 sequence reads: CASSTSGRGANEQFF. As DNA, the CDR3 is TGTGCCAGCAGCACTAGCGGGAGGGGAGCAAATGAGCAGTTCTTC.

This clonotype was picked up a small number of times. The chain couples TRBV11-2 to TRBJ2-1; weak D call: TRBD2 (5 bases). The CDR3 totals 16 residues. Germline assignment: CDR1 SGHAT and CDR2 FQNNGV. V lost 4 bases and J 0 bases, leaving 13 bases between the germline ends. CDR3 amino acids: CASSYPDYSSYNEQFF. The CDR3 nucleotides are TGTGCCAGCAGCTACCCCGACTACAGCTCCTACAATGAGCAGTTCTTC. The variable domain in full, with the rest retrieved from reference TRBV11-2 and TRBJ2-1, is EAGVAQSPRYKIIEKRQSVAFWCNPISGHATLYWYQQILGQGPKLLIQFQNNGVVDDSQLPKDRFSAERLKGVDSTLKIQPAKLEDSAVYLCASSYPDYSSYNEQFFGPGTRLTVL.

V is TRBV6-2 or TRBV6-3 and J is TRBJ1-5; D is uncertain. The germline V and J ends were trimmed by 0 bases and 9 bases, with 15 bases remaining between them. CDR1 and CDR2 (germline): MNHEY, SVGEGT. The CDR3 totals 15 residues. CDR3 region: CASSYSSVAGRPQHF. CDR3 sequence (DNA): TGTGCCAGCAGTTACTCGTCGGTGGCGGGTCGGCCCCAGCATTTT.

This clonotype was seen ten or more times. This chain joins TRBV12-3 or TRBV12-4 and TRBJ2-2; the match to TRBD1 covers 11 bases. There are 15 residues in the CDR3. J was trimmed by 4 bases and V by 5 bases; bases with no gene match: 3. This chain's CDR3 is CASSPGTGGTGELFF. CDR3 nucleotide sequence: TGTGCCAGCAGTCCAGGGACAGGGGGCACCGGGGAGCTGTTTTTT.

This clonotype was counted at least ten times. This chain connects TRBV5-1 to TRBJ2-7; D gene ambiguous. In germline, CDR1 is SGHRS, CDR2 YFSETQ. This CDR3 contains 14 residues. With 1 base removed from V and 3 bases from J, the gap between germline ends came to 11 bases. The CDR3 nucleotides read TGCGCCAGCAGCTTGATGGCGGCATACTACGAGCAGTACTTC. Amino acid sequence: CASSLMAAYYEQYF.

The chain carries TRBV4-1 and TRBJ2-1; 8 bases are shared with TRBD1. Germline V lookup: CDR1 MGHRA, CDR2 YSYEKL. Trimming took 5 bases from V and 1 from J; bases not matched to a gene: 7. The CDR3 loop spans 16 amino acids. The CDR3 DNA is TGCGCCAGCAGCGGGCAGGGGGCAGGATCCTACAATGAGCAGTTCTTC. This encodes CASSGQGAGSYNEQFF.

There are many counts of this clonotype. The CDR3 is CASSWETSGTDTQYF. DNA of the CDR3: TGTGCCAGCAGCTGGGAGACTAGCGGCACAGATACGCAGTATTTT. This chain connects TRBV7-8 to TRBJ2-3, with 8 bases matching TRBD2. Germline loops: CDR1 SGHVS, CDR2 FQNEAQ. With V trimmed by 4 bases and J by 1 base, 4 bases remained unmatched. CDR3 size: 15 residues. Combining the CDR3 with reference TRBV7-8 and TRBJ2-3 gives the whole variable domain GAGVSQSPRYKVAKRGQDVALRCDPISGHVSLFWYQQALGQGPEFLTYFQNEAQLDKSGLPSDRFFAERPEGSVSTLKIQRTQQEDSAVYLCASSWETSGTDTQYFGPGTRLTVL.

The chain recombines TRBV20-1 with TRBJ1-2; D may be TRBD1 (6 bases). The CDR3 extends over 15 amino acids. CDR1 is DFQATT and CDR2 is SNEGSKA in the germline V gene (reference sequence). Trimming pared 0 bases from V and 8 bases from J, leaving 19 bases between. The CDR3 spells CSARDGDTYLSGYTF. CDR3 nucleotides: TGCAGTGCTAGAGATGGGGACACCTACCTCTCAGGCTACACCTTC.

This clonotype appeared a few times. The chain employs TRBV28 and TRBJ1-1, with D unclear. V shed 6 bases and J shed 5 bases, with 16 bases lying between them. CDR3 size: 14 residues. Germline V gives CDR1 MDHEN, CDR2 SYDVKM. The CDR3 DNA sequence: TGTGCCAGCAGCCTACGCCCGTACACGACTGAAGCTTTCTTT. Protein product: CASSLRPYTTEAFF.

This clonotype occurred many times. The chain uses TRBV7-3 and TRBJ2-2, with D possibly matching TRBD2 (6 bases). Per the germline V gene, CDR1 is SGHTA and CDR2 is FQGTGA. The length of the CDR3 is 13 residues. The V end lost 6 bases, the J end lost 5 bases, and 10 bases lay between the germline ends. CDR3: CASSLGGTGELFF. CDR3 in DNA: TGTGCCAGCAGTTTGGGGGGAACCGGGGAGCTGTTTTTT.

In this sample, this clonotype turned up many times. The chain recombines TRBV7-7 with TRBJ2-5, with D possibly being TRBD1 or TRBD2 (6 bases each). CDR1 and CDR2 (germline): SSHAT, FNYEAQ (reference sequence). CDR3 length equals 12 residues. Here the CDR3 reads CASSRGEETQYF. The DNA for the CDR3 is TGTGCTAGCTCAAGGGGGGAAGAGACCCAGTACTTC.

This clonotype was seen only a few times. The chain carries TRBV25-1 and TRBJ2-1, with D possibly being TRBD2 (7 bases). Germline CDR1 MGHDK, CDR2 SYGVNS. V lost 5 bases and J lost 6, with 17 bases in between. This CDR3 contains 15 residues. CDR3 nucleotide sequence: TGTGCCAGCAGTTTAGGGGGGGCCCTGGGCAATGAGCAGTTCTTC. Encoded protein: CASSLGGALGNEQFF.

In its sample, this clonotype was seen a few times. The rearrangement joins TRBV4-3 to TRBJ1-1; D may be TRBD1 (5 bases). The germline gives CDR1 LGHNA, CDR2 YSLEER. Trimming shortened V by 4 bases and J by 4 bases, and 13 bases separated the two germline ends. This CDR3 comprises 14 residues. The CDR3 coding sequence is TGCGCCAGCAGCCCGATGGGGCTTGGCACTGAAGCTTTCTTT. Translating it yields CASSPMGLGTEAFF.

This clonotype was seen only a few times. The gene calls are TRBV25-1 and TRBJ2-7; 12 bases agree with TRBD2. Trimming at V came to 10 bases and at J to 2 bases, leaving 3 bases not matched to a gene. CDR1 MGHDK and CDR2 SYGVNS come from the germline V gene. The CDR3 sequence is 13 residues long. The CDR3 spells CATRLAGAYEQYF. The CDR3, as DNA: TGTGCCACCAGACTAGCGGGGGCCTACGAGCAGTACTTC.

In its sample, this clonotype was seen a few times. The J gene is TRBJ2-7, the V gene TRBV29-1, with D uncertain. This CDR3 spans 13 amino acids. Germline V CDR1 and CDR2: SQVTM, ANQGSEA. The V gene lost 3 bases and the J gene lost 3 bases, with 12 bases spanning the gap. DNA of the CDR3: TGCAGCGTTGAGACCGAGGCAGGCTACGAGCAGTACTTC. Protein product: CSVETEAGYEQYF.

The CDR3 nucleotides read TGCAGCGTTGTCAGTTCAGGTGGCACTGAAGCTTTCTTT. As protein: CSVVSSGGTEAFF. The chain couples TRBV29-1 to TRBJ1-1, with no clear D. The ends were cut back, 4 bases at V and 4 bases at J, with 13 bases in the middle. This CDR3 is built from 13 residues. Germline CDR1 SQVTM, CDR2 ANQGSEA.

This chain links TRBV20-1 with TRBJ2-5, with TRBD1 matching over 10 bases. The germline V gene has CDR1 DFQATT and CDR2 SNEGSKA (reference sequence). This CDR3 has 18 residues. The trim removed 1 base at V and 2 bases at J, leaving 13 bases unmatched. The DNA of the CDR3 is TGCAGTGCTAGAGGCGGTTGGCTGGAGGGACAGGGGCAAGAGACCCAGTACTTC. This codes for CSARGGWLEGQGQETQYF.

In this sample, this clonotype turned up a few times. The chain recombines TRBV7-9 with TRBJ2-7; possibly TRBD1 or TRBD2 for D (5 bases each). Germline CDR1 SEHNR, CDR2 FQNEAQ (reference sequence). Trimming removed 3 bases at V and 2 bases at J, with 11 bases between. The CDR3 loop spans 14 amino acids. For the CDR3, the DNA is TGTGCCAGCAGCTTGGGGGTTTCCACCTACGAGCAGTACTTC. As protein: CASSLGVSTYEQYF.

There are many counts of this clonotype. The chain joins TRBV29-1 to TRBJ2-2; possible D gene TRBD2, 5 bases. CDR3 length equals 13 residues. Germline CDR1 is SQVTM and CDR2 is ANQGSEA. V was shortened by 1 base and J by 7 bases, with 10 bases between the two germline ends. Here the CDR3 DNA reads TGCAGCGTTGAAGGGGAGTTGGTCGGGGAGCTGTTTTTT. Residues: CSVEGELVGELFF.

This clonotype has just a few counts. The chain employs TRBV27 and TRBJ2-1; weak D call: TRBD1 (5 bases). With 5 bases removed from V and 2 bases from J, the gap between germline ends came to 10 bases. The CDR3 covers 14 residues. Germline V CDR1 and CDR2: MNHEY, SMNVEV (reference sequence). The CDR3 loop reads CASSITGTYNEQFF. CDR3 DNA: TGTGCCAGCAGTATCACAGGTACCTACAATGAGCAGTTCTTC.

A few counts support this clonotype. The V call is TRBV13, the J call TRBJ2-7; 9 bases align to TRBD1. CDR1 PRHDT and CDR2 FYEKMQ come from the germline V gene (reference sequence). V lost 3 bases, J lost 4 bases, and 4 bases stayed unmatched. The CDR3 runs to 14 residues. The DNA of the CDR3 is TGTGCCAGCAGCTTTCGGGACAGGGTATACGAGCAGTACTTC. Amino acid sequence: CASSFRDRVYEQYF.

There are a few counts of this clonotype. The chain links TRBV5-1 to TRBJ2-5; D is ambiguous. Trimming pared 1 base from V and 2 bases from J, leaving 6 bases between. Germline CDR1 and CDR2: SGHRS and YFSETQ. The CDR3 is 13 residues long. The CDR3 here is CASSLSDQETQYF. Here the CDR3 DNA reads TGCGCCAGCAGCTTGTCAGATCAAGAGACCCAGTACTTC.

This clonotype was observed a few times. This chain links TRBV12-3 or TRBV12-4 with TRBJ1-2; D is perhaps TRBD1 (5 bases). The CDR3 consists of 12 residues. V gave up 4 bases and J gave up 4 bases, with 7 bases separating them. As DNA, the CDR3 is TGTGCCAGCAGTTGGGGGTTCTATGGCTACACCTTC. This translates into CASSWGFYGYTF.

This clonotype has a single count. The chain recombines TRBV5-5 with TRBJ2-5, with D possibly matching TRBD2 (6 bases). Germline CDR1 SGHKS, CDR2 YYEKEE (reference sequence). Trimming left V 4 bases short and J 4 bases short, with 23 bases between. The CDR3 is 17 residues long. DNA of the CDR3: TGTGCCAGCAGCACGGGGGTCGGGACCACTTACCTAGAGACCCAGTACTTC. Translation gives CASSTGVGTTYLETQYF.

A few counts support this clonotype. This chain joins TRBV7-9 and TRBJ2-1; D gene unclear. This CDR3 has 16 amino acids. Germline assignment: CDR1 SEHNR and CDR2 FQNEAQ (reference sequence). V shed 5 bases and J shed 0 bases, with 14 bases lying between them. CDR3 sequence reads: CASSGNTGGSYNEQFF. The CDR3 DNA follows: TGTGCCAGCAGCGGAAACACCGGCGGCTCCTACAATGAGCAGTTCTTC.

This clonotype occurred a few times. This chain uses TRBV27 with TRBJ2-7; tentative D call: TRBD2 (6 bases). The CDR3 sequence is 16 residues long. CDR1 and CDR2 (germline): MNHEY, SMNVEV (reference sequence). V was trimmed by 0 bases and J by 0 bases, leaving 12 bases between them. In nucleotides, the CDR3 is TGTGCCAGCAGTTTATCGAGGGAGGCTCACTCCTACGAGCAGTACTTC. As protein: CASSLSREAHSYEQYF.